One sample yielded the 25 T cell receptor beta chains listed below, sequenced in a study of T cells after yellow fever vaccination. TCRdb itself ran the 5' RACE reads through MiXCR, one entry per CDR3 protein. The sample holds fewer than 350,000 distinct CDR3 sequences, around 4% seen once. The material was PBMCs, obtained on the day of the yellow fever booster vaccination. Every receptor here comes from a young man who received the YFV17D yellow fever vaccine.

The sample holds many counts of this clonotype. The V call is TRBV10-3, the J call TRBJ2-1, with TRBD2 matching over 11 bases. The germline V gene has CDR1 ENHRY and CDR2 SYGVKD. This CDR3 has 15 residues. The V and J ends lost 3 bases and 5 bases, in that order; junction bases with no gene match: 3. The CDR3 DNA follows: TGTGCCATCAGTGATATAGCGGGGGGGAACAATGAGCAGTTCTTC. It is translated as CAISDIAGGNNEQFF.

About this clonotype itself: A read error may explain this, as a much larger clone is one base away. In nucleotides, the CDR3 is TGTGCCAGCAGCTCGGACAGCCATGAGACCCAGTACTTC. Protein product: CASSSDSHETQYF. The chain joins TRBV5-5 to TRBJ2-5, with a weak D call TRBD1 (6 bases). This CDR3 region has 13 residues. V was trimmed by 3 bases and J by 5 bases, leaving 11 bases between them. CDR1 is SGHKS, CDR2 YYEKEE, per germline (reference sequence).

Ten or more counts support this clonotype. The chain uses TRBV27 and TRBJ1-6, with a weak D call TRBD1 (5 bases). This CDR3 comprises 15 residues. V dropped 6 bases and J dropped 0 bases, with 9 bases sitting between them. Per the germline V gene, CDR1 is MNHEY and CDR2 is SMNVEV (reference sequence). The CDR3 sequence is CASSRVNSYNSPLHF. CDR3 in DNA: TGTGCCAGCAGCAGGGTTAACTCCTATAATTCACCCCTCCACTTT.

This clonotype has just a few counts. In DNA form, the CDR3 reads TGTGCCTGGAGTGTAGTCGGGACCCAAGAGACCCAGTACTTC. Translation gives CAWSVVGTQETQYF. This chain connects TRBV30 to TRBJ2-5; D may correspond to TRBD1 or TRBD2 (5 bases each). The CDR3 loop spans 14 amino acids. Germline V gives CDR1 GTSNPN, CDR2 SVGIG (reference sequence). Trimming removed 0 bases from V and 1 base from J, with 9 bases in between.

The chain joins TRBV7-9 to TRBJ2-1; 9 bases match TRBD2. This CDR3 is 18 amino acids long. The germline CDR1 and CDR2 sequences are SEHNR and FQNEAQ (reference sequence). V shed 5 bases and J 3 bases; nucleotides not matched to a gene: 14. The CDR3 sequence is CASSQPELSGGFYNEQFF. The CDR3 region has the DNA TGTGCCAGCAGCCAACCCGAACTTAGCGGGGGCTTCTACAATGAGCAGTTCTTC.

This clonotype was picked up a small number of times. The V call is TRBV27, the J call TRBJ2-3; maybe TRBD2 (6 bases). CDR1 and CDR2 (germline): MNHEY, SMNVEV (reference sequence). V was shortened by 1 base and J by 6 bases, with 11 bases between the two germline ends. CDR3 length equals 14 residues. The CDR3 protein is CASSLWSTRDTQYF. The CDR3 DNA follows: TGTGCCAGCAGTTTATGGTCGACTAGGGATACGCAGTATTTT.

The chain combines TRBV5-1 with TRBJ2-5, with 7 positions matching TRBD2. The CDR3 sequence is 15 residues long. Losses at the gene ends were 0 bases for V and 1 base for J; bases not matched to a gene: 3. The V gene's germline CDR1 is SGHRS and CDR2 YFSETQ. In DNA, the CDR3 is TGCGCCAGCAGCTTGGAGGGACTATCCCAAGAGACCCAGTACTTC. Its translation: CASSLEGLSQETQYF. Filled out from reference TRBV5-1 and TRBJ2-5, the complete variable domain reads KAGVTQTPRYLIKTRGQQVTLSCSPISGHRSVSWYQQTPGQGLQFLFEYFSETQRNKGNFPGRFSGRQFSNSRSEMNVSTLELGDSALYLCASSLEGLSQETQYFGPGTRLLVL.

This clonotype was found many times. The genes are TRBV29-1 and TRBJ2-4; 9 nucleotides agree with TRBD2. Germline assignment: CDR1 SQVTM and CDR2 ANQGSEA. The CDR3 is 14 residues long. V shed 4 bases and J 8 bases; nucleotides not matched to a gene: 9. The CDR3, as DNA: TGCAGCGTTGTGTGGCGGGGGGGCCTGGACATTCAGTACTTC. Its protein is CSVVWRGGLDIQYF. The full variable domain, its missing parts supplied by reference TRBV29-1 and TRBJ2-4, is SAVISQKPSRDICQRGTSLTIQCQVDSQVTMMFWYRQQPGQSLTLIATANQGSEATYESGFVIDKFPISRPNLTFSTLTVSNMSPEDSSIYLCSVVWRGGLDIQYFGAGTRLSVL.

The gene calls are TRBV6-6 and TRBJ1-2; D gene uncertain. From germline, CDR1 is MNHNY and CDR2 SVGAGI (reference sequence). There are 11 residues in the CDR3. Deletions cut 3 bases from V and 7 bases from J, with 6 bases between. The CDR3 DNA is TGTGCCAGCAGTTATCTGATTGGCTACACCTTC. Translated: CASSYLIGYTF.

The rearrangement links TRBV6-2 or TRBV6-3 to TRBJ2-2; D gene uncertain. V was shortened by 6 bases and J by 5 bases, with 16 bases between the two germline ends. CDR3 length: 15 residues. The germline gives CDR1 MNHEY, CDR2 SVGEGT. This chain's CDR3 is CASSPLRNPTGELFF. As DNA, the CDR3 is TGTGCCAGCAGCCCCTTAAGAAACCCAACCGGGGAGCTGTTTTTT.

This clonotype was seen more than once but under ten times. The chain is built from TRBV11-2 and TRBJ2-3; D unclear. V was trimmed by 0 bases and J by 10 bases, leaving 14 bases between them. CDR1 SGHAT and CDR2 FQNNGV come from the germline V gene. The CDR3 covers 14 residues. The CDR3 nucleotides read TGTGCCAGCAGCTTAGATGGACCCGTCGTGCCGCAGTATTTT. It codes for CASSLDGPVVPQYF. Based on the CDR3 plus reference TRBV11-2 and TRBJ2-3, the full variable domain is EAGVAQSPRYKIIEKRQSVAFWCNPISGHATLYWYQQILGQGPKLLIQFQNNGVVDDSQLPKDRFSAERLKGVDSTLKIQPAKLEDSAVYLCASSLDGPVVPQYFGPGTRLTVL.

J is TRBJ2-7 and V is TRBV14, with D perhaps TRBD2 (6 bases). The CDR3 totals 14 residues. Germline V gene data show CDR1 as SGHDN and CDR2 as FVKESK. V lost 3 bases and J lost 5, with 14 bases in between. This chain's CDR3 is CASSHPPSVDEQYF. CDR3 DNA: TGTGCCAGCAGCCATCCGCCTAGCGTCGACGAGCAGTACTTC.

Ten or more counts support this clonotype. The genes are TRBV5-6 and TRBJ1-1; D remains ambiguous. The CDR3 runs to 12 residues. V lost 1 base to trimming and J lost 6 bases, with 7 bases between them. Germline values: CDR1 SGHDT, CDR2 YYEEEE. CDR3: CASSLWAAEAFF. The CDR3 nucleotides read TGTGCCAGCAGCTTGTGGGCAGCTGAAGCTTTCTTT.

This clonotype was counted only a few times. The chain links TRBV7-2 to TRBJ2-3; TRBD2 matches 9 bases. This CDR3 comprises 13 residues. The ends lost 9 bases at V and 4 bases at J; junction bases unmatched: 5. Germline CDR1 and CDR2: SGHTA and FQGNSA. The CDR3 DNA sequence: TGTGCCAGTATGGCGGGGGGGGCAGATACGCAGTATTTT. This translates into CASMAGGADTQYF.

There are many counts of this clonotype. This sequence joins TRBV3-1 and TRBJ2-2; possibly TRBD1 for D (6 bases). The CDR3 is 16 residues long. V was shortened by 2 bases and J by 7 bases, with 17 bases between the two germline ends. In germline, CDR1 is LGHDT, CDR2 YNNKEL (reference sequence). As DNA, the CDR3 is TGTGCCAGCAGCCAATTGCTAGGACAGTCCGTCGGGGAGCTGTTTTTT. Protein sequence: CASSQLLGQSVGELFF.

This clonotype was picked up many times. The CDR3 region has the DNA TGTGCCAGCAGTTTCCCCGGACAGGGGACAGATACGCAGTATTTT. It translates to CASSFPGQGTDTQYF. The chain carries TRBV12-3 or TRBV12-4 and TRBJ2-3; TRBD1 aligns across 9 bases. The CDR3 sequence is 15 residues long. Germline trimming cut 3 bases from V and 3 bases from J; bases unmatched to any gene: 4.

This clonotype was counted a few times. The genes are TRBV2 and TRBJ1-6; D gene unclear. The germline V gene encodes CDR1 SNHLY and CDR2 FYNNEI. The CDR3 covers 11 residues. Trimming pared 7 bases from V and 6 bases from J, leaving 4 bases between. The CDR3 is CASNLNSPLHF. The CDR3 DNA follows: TGTGCCAGCAATCTTAATTCACCCCTCCACTTT.

This clonotype occurred many times. The V and J genes are TRBV3-1 and TRBJ2-7, with TRBD2 matching 9 bases. V dropped 3 bases and J dropped 7; count of bases not matched to a gene: 7. This CDR3 has 14 amino acids. Per the germline V gene, CDR1 is LGHDT and CDR2 is YNNKEL (reference sequence). The CDR3 DNA follows: TGTGCCAGCAGCCAGGAGCGGGGGGAGTATGAGCAGTACTTC. It encodes CASSQERGEYEQYF.

This clonotype was seen ten or more times. V is TRBV6-6 and J is TRBJ2-1; the D gene is possibly TRBD2 (6 bases). V lost 2 bases to trimming and J lost 0 bases, with 11 bases between them. The CDR3 sequence is 16 residues long. Per the germline V gene, CDR1 is MNHNY and CDR2 is SVGAGI (reference sequence). Here the CDR3 DNA reads TGTGCCAGCAGTTACGGCGGGGATCGCTCCTACAATGAGCAGTTCTTC. As protein: CASSYGGDRSYNEQFF.

This clonotype was detected many times. The chain employs TRBV7-9 and TRBJ2-6; TRBD2 is a possible D gene (5 bases). The CDR3 has 15 amino acids. With 1 base removed from V and 2 bases from J, the gap between germline ends came to 6 bases. The germline V gene has CDR1 SEHNR and CDR2 FQNEAQ (reference sequence). In DNA, the CDR3 is TGTGCCAGCAGCTTAGGAGGGACTGGGGCCAACGTCCTGACTTTC. Protein: CASSLGGTGANVLTF.

Notes on this clonotype: The CDR3 ends on some other residue instead of the conserved phenylalanine or tryptophan, so this is likely a read error. The chain is built from TRBV20-1 and TRBJ2-1, with D perhaps matching TRBD1 (6 bases). CDR1 and CDR2 (germline): DFQATT, SNEGSKA (reference sequence). The V end lost 6 bases, the J end lost 5 bases, and 20 bases lay between the germline ends. This CDR3 is built from 15 residues. The CDR3 is CSAGSSLGANNEQFL. The CDR3, as DNA: TGCAGTGCGGGTTCCTCGTTGGGGGCCAACAATGAGCAGTTCTTA.

The gene calls are TRBV5-1 and TRBJ1-1; TRBD1 matches at 7 bases. CDR3 size: 12 residues. The junction had 8 bases not matched to a gene; V was cut back by 7 bases and J by 8 bases. Germline values: CDR1 SGHRS, CDR2 YFSETQ. The CDR3 DNA is TGCGCCAGCCGCGTGTTAGGGGGCGAAGCTTTCTTT. This sequence encodes CASRVLGGEAFF. Together with reference TRBV5-1 and TRBJ1-1, the CDR3 gives the full variable domain: KAGVTQTPRYLIKTRGQQVTLSCSPISGHRSVSWYQQTPGQGLQFLFEYFSETQRNKGNFPGRFSGRQFSNSRSEMNVSTLELGDSALYLCASRVLGGEAFFGQGTRLTVV.

CDR3 amino acids: CSEDLISGGPDNEQFF. Written as DNA, the CDR3 is TGCAGTGAAGACTTAATAAGCGGGGGGCCCGACAATGAGCAGTTCTTC. The V and J genes are TRBV20-1 and TRBJ2-1, with 9 bases matching TRBD2. The length of the CDR3 is 16 residues. Trimming took 7 bases from V and 5 from J; bases not matched to a gene: 15. Per the germline V gene, CDR1 is DFQATT and CDR2 is SNEGSKA (reference sequence).

The V call is TRBV20-1, the J call TRBJ2-1; a weak D match, TRBD1 (5 bases). Looked up from germline, CDR1 is DFQATT and CDR2 is SNEGSKA (reference sequence). Trimming took 6 bases from V and 8 from J, leaving 14 bases between them. The CDR3 is 12 amino acids. The CDR3 reads CSAGPVGDEQFF. CDR3 in DNA: TGCAGTGCGGGGCCCGTAGGCGATGAGCAGTTCTTC.

This clonotype was seen more than once but under ten times. This chain connects TRBV7-6 to TRBJ2-6; tentatively, D is TRBD2 (5 bases). The CDR3 sequence is 16 residues long. V gave up 5 bases and J gave up 0 bases, with 11 bases separating them. Germline V lookup: CDR1 SGHVS, CDR2 FNYEAQ. The CDR3 sequence: CASSRTPPSGANVLTF. The CDR3 nucleotides read TGTGCCAGCAGCCGGACTCCCCCCTCTGGGGCCAACGTCCTGACTTTC.